This note documents a single T cell receptor beta chain sequence. These data originate in a study of blood T cell repertoires in COVID-19. About the research overall: T cells, B-cell-depleted T cells, or PBMCs supplied cDNA or gDNA.

The protocol was immunoSEQ multiplex PCR, while the TCRdb copy is restricted to in-frame clones and leaves out a portion. The sample includes 250,000 to 300,000 clones, roughly 80% of them seen just once. This TCR was sampled from a man between 60 and 70 years old with acute or convalescent COVID-19. The sequencing input was peripheral blood.

DNA for the CDR3: TGTGCCAGCAGTCTCCAGGGAGGCCCTAATTCACCCCTCCACTTT. It specifies CASSLQGGPNSPLHF. This sequence joins TRBV25-1 and TRBJ1-6; a possible D gene is TRBD1 (5 bases). Looked up from germline, CDR1 is MGHDK and CDR2 is SYGVNS. The CDR3 runs to 15 residues. Trimming took off 5 bases at V and 6 bases at J, with 14 bases between the two ends.